The 3 T cell receptor beta chains given below trace back to one sample, sequenced in a study of cytomegalovirus exposure and HLA in healthy donors. PCR amplification relied on 60 Vbeta primers (plus 13 Jbeta primers). Sequencing was performed with immunoSEQ multiplex PCR; in TCRdb, only in-frame clones are kept and a portion is missing. The sample includes about 87,000 clones, roughly 79% of them seen just once. Material: PBMCs. These receptors were taken from a middle-aged woman in good health and CMV-seronegative.

The J gene is TRBJ2-5, the V gene TRBV28; D might be TRBD2 (6 bases). CDR3 size: 12 residues. Germline CDR1 is MDHEN and CDR2 is SYDVKM. V was pared by 8 bases and J by 3 bases, with 10 bases between. Here the CDR3 DNA reads TGTGCCAGCTCAGGCGGGAAAGAGACCCAGTACTTC. Protein sequence: CASSGGKETQYF.

The gene calls are TRBV18 and TRBJ1-3; a possible D gene is TRBD1 (5 bases). The CDR3 has 15 residues. V lost 0 bases and J 4 bases, leaving 10 bases between the germline ends. Looked up from germline, CDR1 is KGHSH and CDR2 is LQKENI. The CDR3, as DNA: TGTGCCAGCTCACCACCAGGAGGGGCCGGAAACACCATATATTTT. It encodes CASSPPGGAGNTIYF.

The chain employs TRBV6-6 and TRBJ1-1; maybe TRBD1 (5 bases). Per the germline V gene, CDR1 is MNHNY and CDR2 is SVGAGI (reference sequence). The CDR3 consists of 12 residues. V dropped 8 bases and J dropped 6 bases, with 13 bases sitting between them. The CDR3 loop is CASGWAGAEAFF. CDR3 coding DNA: TGTGCCAGCGGGTGGGCGGGGGCTGAAGCTTTCTTT.